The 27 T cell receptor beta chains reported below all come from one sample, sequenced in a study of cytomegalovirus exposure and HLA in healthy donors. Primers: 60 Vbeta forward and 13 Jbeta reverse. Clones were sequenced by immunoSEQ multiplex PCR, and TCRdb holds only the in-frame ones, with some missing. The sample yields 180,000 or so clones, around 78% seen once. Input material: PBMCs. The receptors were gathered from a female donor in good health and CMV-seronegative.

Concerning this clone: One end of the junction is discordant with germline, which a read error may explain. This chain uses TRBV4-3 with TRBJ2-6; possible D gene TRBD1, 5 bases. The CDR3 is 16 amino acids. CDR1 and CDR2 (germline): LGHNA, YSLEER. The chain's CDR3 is CASSQEQRSGANGLTF. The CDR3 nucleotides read TGCGCCAGCAGCCAAGAACAGCGTTCTGGGGCCAACGGCCTGACTTTC.

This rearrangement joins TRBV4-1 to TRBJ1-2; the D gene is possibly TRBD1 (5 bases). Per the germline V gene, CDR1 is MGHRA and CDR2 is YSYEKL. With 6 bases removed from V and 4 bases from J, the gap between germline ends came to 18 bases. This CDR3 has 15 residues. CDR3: CASSLEWAGGYGYTF. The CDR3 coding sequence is TGCGCCAGCAGTTTGGAATGGGCGGGGGGCTATGGCTACACCTTC.

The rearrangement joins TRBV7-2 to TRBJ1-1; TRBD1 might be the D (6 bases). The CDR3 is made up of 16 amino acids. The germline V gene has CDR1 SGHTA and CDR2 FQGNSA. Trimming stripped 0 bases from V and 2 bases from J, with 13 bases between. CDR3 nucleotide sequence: TGTGCCAGCAGCTTAGCCCCGGGACACCCTAACACTGAAGCTTTCTTT. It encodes CASSLAPGHPNTEAFF.

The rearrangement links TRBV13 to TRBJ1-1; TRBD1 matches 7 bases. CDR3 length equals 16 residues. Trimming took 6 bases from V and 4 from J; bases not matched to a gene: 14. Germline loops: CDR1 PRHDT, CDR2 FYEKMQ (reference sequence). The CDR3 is CASRPINTGVGTEAFF. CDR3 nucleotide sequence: TGTGCCAGCAGACCTATTAACACAGGGGTGGGCACTGAAGCTTTCTTT.

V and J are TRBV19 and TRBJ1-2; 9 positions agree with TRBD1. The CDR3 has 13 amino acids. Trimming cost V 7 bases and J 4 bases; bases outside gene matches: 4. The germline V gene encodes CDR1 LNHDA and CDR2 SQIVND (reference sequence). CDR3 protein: CASIGTGPYGYTF. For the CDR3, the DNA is TGTGCCAGTATTGGGACAGGGCCCTATGGCTACACCTTC.

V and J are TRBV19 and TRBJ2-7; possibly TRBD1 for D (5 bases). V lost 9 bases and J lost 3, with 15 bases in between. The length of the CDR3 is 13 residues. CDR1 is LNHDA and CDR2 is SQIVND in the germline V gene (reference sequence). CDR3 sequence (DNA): TGTGCCAGCAGGCCGGCAGGGCACTACGAGCAGTACTTC. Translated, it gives CASRPAGHYEQYF.

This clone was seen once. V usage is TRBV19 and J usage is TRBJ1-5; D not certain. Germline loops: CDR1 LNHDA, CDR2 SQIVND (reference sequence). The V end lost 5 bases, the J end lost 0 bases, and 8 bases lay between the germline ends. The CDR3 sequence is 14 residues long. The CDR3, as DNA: TGTGCCAGTAGTCTCTCTAGTAGCAATCAGCCCCAGCATTTT. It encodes CASSLSSSNQPQHF.

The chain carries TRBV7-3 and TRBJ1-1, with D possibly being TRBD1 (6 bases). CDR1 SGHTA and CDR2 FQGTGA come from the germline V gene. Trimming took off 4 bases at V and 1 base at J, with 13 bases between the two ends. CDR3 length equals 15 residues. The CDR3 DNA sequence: TGTGCCAGCAGCTCCACAGGGACCGCGAACACTGAAGCTTTCTTT. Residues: CASSSTGTANTEAFF.

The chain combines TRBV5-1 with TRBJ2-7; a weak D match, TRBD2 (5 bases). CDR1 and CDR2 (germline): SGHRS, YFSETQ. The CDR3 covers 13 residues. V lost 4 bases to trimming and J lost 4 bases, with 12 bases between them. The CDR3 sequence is CASSPYAGYEQYF. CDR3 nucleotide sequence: TGCGCCAGCAGCCCCTACGCGGGTTACGAGCAGTACTTC.

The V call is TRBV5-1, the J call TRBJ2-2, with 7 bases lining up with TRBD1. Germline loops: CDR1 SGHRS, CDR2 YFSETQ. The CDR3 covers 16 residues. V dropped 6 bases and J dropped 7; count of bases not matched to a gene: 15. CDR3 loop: CASTGSSGQQFGELFF. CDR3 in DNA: TGCGCCAGCACCGGGTCTTCGGGACAGCAGTTCGGGGAGCTGTTTTTT.

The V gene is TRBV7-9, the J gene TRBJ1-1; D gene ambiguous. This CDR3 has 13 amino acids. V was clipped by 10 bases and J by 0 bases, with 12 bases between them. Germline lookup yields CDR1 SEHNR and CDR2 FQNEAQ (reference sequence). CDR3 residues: CATGRWMNTEAFF. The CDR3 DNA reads TGTGCCACCGGGAGGTGGATGAACACTGAAGCTTTCTTT.

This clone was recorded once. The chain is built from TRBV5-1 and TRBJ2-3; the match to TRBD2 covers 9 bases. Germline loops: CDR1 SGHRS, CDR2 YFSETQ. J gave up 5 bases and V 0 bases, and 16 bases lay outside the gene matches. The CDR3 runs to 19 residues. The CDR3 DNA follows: TGCGCCAGCAGCTTGGAAGATTGGGAGCGGGGGGTGTTCAGAGATACGCAGTATTTT. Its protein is CASSLEDWERGVFRDTQYF.

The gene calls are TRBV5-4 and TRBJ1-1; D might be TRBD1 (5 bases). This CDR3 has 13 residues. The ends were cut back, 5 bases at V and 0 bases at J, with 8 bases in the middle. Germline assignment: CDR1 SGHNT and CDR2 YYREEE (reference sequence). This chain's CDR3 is CASSGAVNTEAFF. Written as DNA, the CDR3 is TGTGCCAGCAGTGGGGCGGTGAACACTGAAGCTTTCTTT.

The DNA for the CDR3 is TGTGCCAGCAGCTTTGGAACAGGGGTTGAGCAGTTCTTC. Its translation is CASSFGTGVEQFF. The chain employs TRBV5-6 and TRBJ2-1; 7 bases agree with TRBD1. This CDR3 region has 13 residues. V was pared by 2 bases and J by 9 bases, with 5 bases of the junction left unmatched. Per germline, CDR1 SGHDT and CDR2 YYEEEE.

The CDR3 spells CASGAGVWETQYF. For the CDR3, the DNA is TGTGCCAGCGGAGCGGGAGTGTGGGAGACCCAGTACTTC. The chain couples TRBV2 to TRBJ2-5; 8 nucleotides match TRBD2. After removal of 8 bases from V and 5 bases from J, the junction contained 7 bases not matched to a gene. Germline CDR1 and CDR2: SNHLY and FYNNEI. This CDR3 contains 13 residues.

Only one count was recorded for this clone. CDR3 amino acids: CASSVGGQGYHEQYF. CDR3 bases: TGTGCCAGCAGCGTAGGGGGACAGGGGTACCACGAGCAGTACTTC. The chain recombines TRBV9 with TRBJ2-7, with TRBD1 identical over 10 bases. Germline trimming cut 0 bases from V and 5 bases from J; bases unmatched to any gene: 5. Germline values: CDR1 SGDLS, CDR2 YYNGEE. The CDR3 contains 15 residues.

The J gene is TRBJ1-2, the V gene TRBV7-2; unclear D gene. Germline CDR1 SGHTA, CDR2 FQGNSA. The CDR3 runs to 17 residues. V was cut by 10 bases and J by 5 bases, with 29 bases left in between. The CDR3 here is CATTNSRSGSVAYGYTF. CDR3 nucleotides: TGTGCCACCACGAATAGCCGCAGCGGAAGCGTCGCTTATGGCTACACCTTC.

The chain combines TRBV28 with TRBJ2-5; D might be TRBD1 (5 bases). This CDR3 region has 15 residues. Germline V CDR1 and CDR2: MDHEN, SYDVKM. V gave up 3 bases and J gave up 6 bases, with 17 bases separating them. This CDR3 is CASSFSQGMGQTQYF. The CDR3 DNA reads TGTGCCAGCAGTTTCTCCCAAGGCATGGGGCAGACCCAGTACTTC.

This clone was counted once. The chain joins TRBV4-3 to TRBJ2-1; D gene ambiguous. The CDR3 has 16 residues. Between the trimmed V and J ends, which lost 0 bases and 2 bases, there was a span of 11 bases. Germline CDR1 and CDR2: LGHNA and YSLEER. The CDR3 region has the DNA TGCGCCAGCAGCCAAGACTTAACTCGTACCTACAATGAGCAGTTCTTC. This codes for CASSQDLTRTYNEQFF.

The chain's CDR3 is CASSQDSVTGELFF. In DNA, the CDR3 is TGCGCCAGCAGCCAAGATAGCGTAACCGGGGAGCTGTTTTTT. The V call is TRBV4-3, the J call TRBJ2-2, with D tentatively TRBD2 (5 bases). This CDR3 contains 14 residues. From germline, CDR1 is LGHNA and CDR2 YSLEER. V dropped 0 bases and J dropped 5 bases, with 7 bases sitting between them.

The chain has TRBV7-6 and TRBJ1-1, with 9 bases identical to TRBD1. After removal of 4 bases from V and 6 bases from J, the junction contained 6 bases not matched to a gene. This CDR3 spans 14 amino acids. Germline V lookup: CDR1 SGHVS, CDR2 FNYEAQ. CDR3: CASSSTGGRAEAFF. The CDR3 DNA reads TGTGCCAGCAGCTCTACAGGGGGCCGCGCTGAAGCTTTCTTT.

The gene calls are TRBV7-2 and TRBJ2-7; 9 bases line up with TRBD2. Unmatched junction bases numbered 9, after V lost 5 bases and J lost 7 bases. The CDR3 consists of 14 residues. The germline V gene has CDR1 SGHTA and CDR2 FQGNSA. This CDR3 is CASSRGGSGREQYF. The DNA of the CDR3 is TGTGCCAGCAGCCGAGGAGGAAGCGGGAGGGAGCAGTACTTC.

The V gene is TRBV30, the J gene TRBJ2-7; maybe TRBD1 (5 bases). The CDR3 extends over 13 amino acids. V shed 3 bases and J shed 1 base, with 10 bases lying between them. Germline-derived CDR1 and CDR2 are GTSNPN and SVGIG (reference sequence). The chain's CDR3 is CAWREQGSYEQYF. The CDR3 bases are TGTGCCTGGAGGGAGCAGGGATCCTACGAGCAGTACTTC.

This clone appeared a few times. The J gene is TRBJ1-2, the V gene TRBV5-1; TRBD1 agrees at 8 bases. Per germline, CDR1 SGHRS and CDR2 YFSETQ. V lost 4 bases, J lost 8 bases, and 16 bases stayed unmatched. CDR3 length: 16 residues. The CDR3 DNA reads TGCGCCAGCAGCACCCAATTTTTAGGGACAGGAGGAGGCTACACCTTC. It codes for CASSTQFLGTGGGYTF.

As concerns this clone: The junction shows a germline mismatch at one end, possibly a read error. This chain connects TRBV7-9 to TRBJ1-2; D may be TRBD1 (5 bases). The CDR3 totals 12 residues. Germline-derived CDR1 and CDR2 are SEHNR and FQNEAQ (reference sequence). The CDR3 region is CSSSSSGLGYTF. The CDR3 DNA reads TGTTCCAGCAGCAGTTCAGGGCTGGGCTACACCTTC.

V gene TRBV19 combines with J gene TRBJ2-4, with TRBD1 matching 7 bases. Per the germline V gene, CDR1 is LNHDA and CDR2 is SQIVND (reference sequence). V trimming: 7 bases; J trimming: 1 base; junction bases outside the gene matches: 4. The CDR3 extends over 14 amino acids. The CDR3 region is CASNPDRAKNIQYF. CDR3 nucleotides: TGTGCCAGTAACCCGGACAGGGCCAAAAACATTCAGTACTTC.

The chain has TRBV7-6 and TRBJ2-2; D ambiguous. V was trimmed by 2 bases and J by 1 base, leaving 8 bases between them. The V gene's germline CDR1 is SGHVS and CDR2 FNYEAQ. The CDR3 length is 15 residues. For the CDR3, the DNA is TGTGCCAGCAGCTTAACCCAGAAGAACACCGGGGAGCTGTTTTTT. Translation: CASSLTQKNTGELFF.